A single sample is the source of the 27 T cell receptor beta chains below, sequenced in a study of shared clonotypes between healthy human individuals. Profiled with immunoSEQ multiplex PCR; TCRdb holds only in-frame clones, not every one. The profile covers some 2,500,000 clones, with 80% to 95% appearing a single time and approximately 0.4% taken by the ten largest. The sample comprised naive CD4+ T cells from PBMCs. Regarding subset: CD45RA+ positively selected. These TCRs come from a man aged 18 to 30 in good health. Some clones in this sample may be carry-over from other donors' samples.

V usage is TRBV6-5 and J usage is TRBJ1-2, with D hard to call. CDR1 and CDR2 from the germline V gene are MNHEY and SVGAGI. V was cut by 6 bases and J by 8 bases, with 10 bases left in between. The CDR3 has 11 residues. The DNA for the CDR3 is TGTGCCAGCAGGGTGGGTTACGGCTACACCTTC. Translation gives CASRVGYGYTF.

The chain uses TRBV5-6 and TRBJ2-3; 7 bases are shared with TRBD1. The CDR3 sequence is 16 residues long. From germline, CDR1 is SGHDT and CDR2 YYEEEE. The V gene end was trimmed by 3 bases and the J gene end by 2 bases; junction bases not matched to a gene: 9. The CDR3 bases are TGTGCCAGCAGCTCACTACCGACAGGGTCCACAGATACGCAGTATTTT. Its translation is CASSSLPTGSTDTQYF.

The rearrangement uses TRBV7-2 and TRBJ2-7; no reliable D call. CDR1 and CDR2 (germline): SGHTA, FQGNSA. The CDR3 consists of 15 residues. Trimming took off 5 bases at V and 4 bases at J, with 18 bases between the two ends. CDR3 protein: CASSPPGTVWYEQYF. In DNA form, the CDR3 reads TGTGCCAGCAGCCCCCCCGGCACGGTGTGGTACGAGCAGTACTTC.

CDR3 bases: TGTGCCAGCAGCCTTTTACACAGGGTTGGGGAAAAACTGTTTTTT. Translation gives CASSLLHRVGEKLFF. The chain employs TRBV27 and TRBJ1-4, with TRBD1 as a possible D gene (6 bases). CDR3 length equals 15 residues. Germline V gene sequence: CDR1 MNHEY, CDR2 SMNVEV (reference sequence). V lost 6 bases and J 8 bases, leaving 19 bases between the germline ends.

The chain is built from TRBV5-1 and TRBJ2-3; 12 nucleotides align to TRBD2. Germline V gene lookup returns CDR1 SGHRS and CDR2 YFSETQ. The CDR3 length is 19 residues. V lost 0 bases and J lost 2; bases outside the gene matches: 10. CDR3 in amino acids: CASSLGLAGGSSSTDTQYF. CDR3 bases: TGCGCCAGCAGCTTGGGGCTAGCGGGAGGGTCCTCTTCCACAGATACGCAGTATTTT.

There are a few counts of this clone. V gene TRBV28 combines with J gene TRBJ1-1, with D unresolved. The CDR3 is 13 residues long. The germline V gene has CDR1 MDHEN and CDR2 SYDVKM. The ends were cut back, 5 bases at V and 2 bases at J, with 9 bases in the middle. CDR3 residues: CASSTTDNTEAFF. The CDR3, as DNA: TGTGCCAGCAGTACCACTGATAACACTGAAGCTTTCTTT.

The gene calls are TRBV19 and TRBJ1-5; the D gene is possibly TRBD1 (6 bases). CDR1 and CDR2 (germline): LNHDA, SQIVND (reference sequence). The ends were cut back, 1 base at V and 6 bases at J, with 13 bases in the middle. The CDR3 contains 15 residues. This CDR3 is CASSIGPQGPQPQHF. In nucleotides, the CDR3 is TGTGCCAGTAGTATAGGACCCCAGGGGCCTCAGCCCCAGCATTTT.

This rearrangement joins TRBV5-1 to TRBJ2-2, with D possibly being TRBD2 (6 bases). V dropped 7 bases and J dropped 5 bases, with 21 bases sitting between them. This CDR3 region has 16 residues. Germline V gene sequence: CDR1 SGHRS, CDR2 YFSETQ. The CDR3 here is CASSYGQAAGTGELFF. The CDR3 bases are TGCGCCAGCTCCTACGGGCAGGCTGCGGGGACCGGGGAGCTGTTTTTT.

The chain is built from TRBV11-2 and TRBJ1-4, with D possibly matching TRBD1 (5 bases). The CDR3 contains 17 residues. The ends were cut back, 2 bases at V and 1 base at J, with 14 bases in the middle. Germline assignment: CDR1 SGHAT and CDR2 FQNNGV. The CDR3 DNA is TGTGCCAGCAGCTTAAAGAGGGGTGGCGGAACTAATGAAAAACTGTTTTTT. Protein sequence: CASSLKRGGGTNEKLFF.

This chain links TRBV9 with TRBJ2-3, with 14 positions matching TRBD2. The J segment lost 4 bases and the V segment lost 0 bases, leaving 7 bases of the junction unmatched. Germline values: CDR1 SGDLS, CDR2 YYNGEE. The CDR3 is 18 residues long. In nucleotides, the CDR3 is TGTGCCAGCAGCGTAGCTAAGACTAGCGGGAGGGAACCAGATACGCAGTATTTT. Protein product: CASSVAKTSGREPDTQYF.

This chain connects TRBV28 to TRBJ1-1; tentative D call: TRBD1 (5 bases). V lost 2 bases and J 4 bases, leaving 14 bases between the germline ends. The CDR3 spans 15 residues. The germline CDR1 and CDR2 sequences are MDHEN and SYDVKM. The CDR3 is CASSLIGVGGTEAFF. The CDR3 bases are TGTGCCAGCAGTTTAATAGGGGTTGGTGGCACTGAAGCTTTCTTT.

The V gene is TRBV7-3, the J gene TRBJ2-5; tentatively, D is TRBD2 (5 bases). The CDR3 sequence is 12 residues long. V was pared by 4 bases and J by 4 bases, with 7 bases between. The germline CDR1 and CDR2 sequences are SGHTA and FQGTGA. The DNA of the CDR3 is TGTGCCAGCAGCTCACTAGGAGAGACCCAGTACTTC. Protein product: CASSSLGETQYF.

The V and J genes are TRBV29-1 and TRBJ2-5, with TRBD1 identical over 7 bases. Losses at the gene ends were 2 bases for V and 5 bases for J; bases not matched to a gene: 5. Germline values: CDR1 SQVTM, CDR2 ANQGSEA. The length of the CDR3 is 13 residues. The CDR3 coding sequence is TGCAGCGTTGAAAAGGGGGCCGGGGAGACCCAGTACTTC. Protein sequence: CSVEKGAGETQYF.

This chain links TRBV2 with TRBJ2-5; D is perhaps TRBD2 (6 bases). Germline CDR1 and CDR2: SNHLY and FYNNEI. There are 15 residues in the CDR3. The germline V and J ends were trimmed by 6 bases and 5 bases, with 19 bases remaining between them. The chain's CDR3 is CASRGRMGRGETQYF. For the CDR3, the DNA is TGTGCCAGCAGAGGTAGAATGGGACGGGGGGAGACCCAGTACTTC.

V and J are TRBV9 and TRBJ1-1, with D perhaps matching TRBD1 (6 bases). Trimming took off 0 bases at V and 4 bases at J, with 10 bases between the two ends. The germline gives CDR1 SGDLS, CDR2 YYNGEE. There are 14 residues in the CDR3. CDR3 sequence reads: CASSVGYRVTEAFF. For the CDR3, the DNA is TGTGCCAGCAGCGTAGGCTACAGGGTCACTGAAGCTTTCTTT.

The chain is built from TRBV7-3 and TRBJ2-3, with TRBD1 as a possible D gene (5 bases). This CDR3 contains 14 residues. V was cut by 5 bases and J by 5 bases, with 14 bases left in between. Germline V gives CDR1 SGHTA, CDR2 FQGTGA. The CDR3 nucleotides are TGTGCCAGCAGCCGCAGGGATATGGGAGATACGCAGTATTTT. Protein sequence: CASSRRDMGDTQYF. The complete variable domain, with remaining parts taken from reference TRBV7-3 and TRBJ2-3, reads GAGVSQTPSNKVTEKGKYVELRCDPISGHTALYWYRQSLGQGPEFLIYFQGTGAADDSGLPNDRFFAVRPEGSVSTLKIQRTERGDSAVYLCASSRRDMGDTQYFGPGTRLTVL.

The V gene is TRBV6-1, the J gene TRBJ1-2, with 7 bases identical to TRBD1. Trimming cost V 5 bases and J 6 bases; bases outside gene matches: 3. The CDR3 spans 12 residues. Germline V CDR1 and CDR2: MNHNS, SASEGT. CDR3 nucleotide sequence: TGTGCCAGCAGTTTACAGGGGAATGGCTACACCTTC. The encoded protein is CASSLQGNGYTF.

The chain combines TRBV5-4 with TRBJ2-2, with TRBD2 as a possible D gene (6 bases). The V gene's germline CDR1 is SGHNT and CDR2 YYREEE (reference sequence). The CDR3 covers 15 residues. The V and J ends lost 1 base and 3 bases respectively, with 10 bases between them. CDR3 in amino acids: CASSLFQRDTGELFF. CDR3 sequence (DNA): TGTGCCAGCAGCTTGTTCCAGCGGGACACCGGGGAGCTGTTTTTT.

The chain combines TRBV6-5 with TRBJ2-3; 7 nucleotides line up with TRBD2. The CDR3 is made up of 14 amino acids. V was pared by 7 bases and J by 2 bases, with 6 bases of the junction left unmatched. In germline, CDR1 is MNHEY, CDR2 SVGAGI. Here the CDR3 DNA reads TGTGCCAGCAAGACAGCGGGGACCACAGATACGCAGTATTTT. It yields the protein CASKTAGTTDTQYF.

This rearrangement joins TRBV27 to TRBJ2-7, with a weak D call TRBD1 (6 bases). Germline V gives CDR1 MNHEY, CDR2 SMNVEV (reference sequence). This CDR3 has 16 amino acids. With 4 bases removed from V and 4 bases from J, the gap between germline ends came to 20 bases. CDR3 DNA: TGTGCCAGCAGTTCGATCAGGGGCGACCAATCGTACGAGCAGTACTTC. Residues: CASSSIRGDQSYEQYF.

DNA for the CDR3: TGTGCCAGTAGTATGGGGATCTCCTTCTCCTACGAGCAGTACTTC. Protein product: CASSMGISFSYEQYF. This chain links TRBV19 with TRBJ2-7; D call uncertain. The CDR3 has 15 amino acids. Trimming shortened V by 3 bases and J by 0 bases, and 12 bases separated the two germline ends. Germline V gene lookup returns CDR1 LNHDA and CDR2 SQIVND (reference sequence).

V gene TRBV6-5 combines with J gene TRBJ2-1, with 8 bases that match TRBD2. V dropped 6 bases and J dropped 9; count of bases not matched to a gene: 13. Germline V lookup: CDR1 MNHEY, CDR2 SVGAGI. CDR3 length: 15 amino acids. CDR3 residues: CASSLGTRILVEQFF. The CDR3 bases are TGTGCCAGCAGCCTCGGGACTAGGATCCTTGTTGAGCAGTTCTTC.

CDR3: CAGRLGDSRRETQYF. The CDR3 DNA follows: TGTGCCGGCCGGTTGGGAGATTCTCGTAGGGAGACCCAGTACTTC. V gene TRBV18 combines with J gene TRBJ2-5, with D perhaps TRBD2 (5 bases). V lost 11 bases and J 5 bases, leaving 24 bases between the germline ends. In germline, CDR1 is KGHSH, CDR2 LQKENI. This CDR3 has 15 amino acids.

The chain links TRBV5-4 to TRBJ2-3; TRBD1 is a possible D gene (6 bases). Germline V gene lookup returns CDR1 SGHNT and CDR2 YYREEE (reference sequence). With 4 bases removed from V and 4 bases from J, the gap between germline ends came to 13 bases. This CDR3 region has 14 residues. The CDR3 sequence: CASSVQGNADTQYF. CDR3 coding DNA: TGTGCCAGCAGCGTACAGGGTAACGCAGATACGCAGTATTTT.

The J gene is TRBJ2-7, the V gene TRBV9; D is perhaps TRBD2 (6 bases). Per germline, CDR1 SGDLS and CDR2 YYNGEE. The CDR3 loop spans 15 amino acids. Trimming left V 0 bases short and J 3 bases short, with 13 bases between. The CDR3 loop reads CASSVDWRAIYEQYF. The CDR3 region has the DNA TGTGCCAGCAGCGTAGATTGGAGGGCAATCTACGAGCAGTACTTC.

The chain joins TRBV5-1 to TRBJ1-1; a possible D gene is TRBD1 (6 bases). CDR1 is SGHRS and CDR2 is YFSETQ in the germline V gene. CDR3 length equals 16 residues. Trimming stripped 3 bases from V and 3 bases from J, with 18 bases between. The CDR3 protein is CASSSTAGVNDTEAFF. The CDR3 DNA follows: TGCGCCAGCAGCTCGACGGCAGGGGTAAATGACACTGAAGCTTTCTTT.

J is TRBJ2-1 and V is TRBV2; weak D call: TRBD1 (5 bases). The V end lost 5 bases, the J end lost 7 bases, and 6 bases lay between the germline ends. Germline V CDR1 and CDR2: SNHLY, FYNNEI. The CDR3 is 11 amino acids. The CDR3 DNA is TGTGCCAGCAGTAACAGGAATGAGCAGTTCTTC. This translates into CASSNRNEQFF.